The 27 T cell receptor beta chains given below trace back to one sample, sequenced in a study of cytomegalovirus exposure and HLA in healthy donors. Amplification used 60 Vbeta primers and 13 Jbeta primers. Repertoires were generated with immunoSEQ multiplex PCR, while TCRdb's copy carries only in-frame clones and drops some. This table has 100,000 to 150,000 clones, around 76% appearing once. The specimen was PBMCs. The receptors were gathered from a woman aged 55-69 years in good health and CMV-seropositive.

This chain joins TRBV6-5 and TRBJ2-7; 11 bases map to TRBD2. CDR3 length: 14 amino acids. V was clipped by 5 bases and J by 1 base; unmatched bases: 1. Germline-derived CDR1 and CDR2 are MNHEY and SVGAGI. The CDR3 DNA sequence: TGTGCCAGCAGTCGACTAGCGGGATCCTACGAGCAGTACTTC. It specifies CASSRLAGSYEQYF.

The chain uses TRBV10-3 and TRBJ2-1; 8 nucleotides align to TRBD2. The germline V gene has CDR1 ENHRY and CDR2 SYGVKD. The CDR3 extends over 16 amino acids. V lost 4 bases to trimming and J lost 6 bases; unmatched junction nucleotides: 11. The CDR3 here is CAISGQRAGAPNEQFF. In DNA, the CDR3 is TGTGCCATCAGTGGGCAAAGAGCGGGAGCCCCCAATGAGCAGTTCTTC.

This rearrangement joins TRBV30 to TRBJ2-7; 8 bases match TRBD1. CDR1 and CDR2 (germline): GTSNPN, SVGIG (reference sequence). With 4 bases clipped from V and 4 bases from J, the junction kept 15 bases outside the gene matches. The CDR3 length is 16 residues. The CDR3 DNA sequence: TGTGCCTGGACCCCAATGGCTACAGGGGGTGGGTACGAGCAGTACTTC. Translation gives CAWTPMATGGGYEQYF.

The chain combines TRBV30 with TRBJ1-4; TRBD1 is a possible D gene (6 bases). This CDR3 contains 15 residues. Germline-derived CDR1 and CDR2 are GTSNPN and SVGIG (reference sequence). V was cut by 4 bases and J by 3 bases, with 15 bases left in between. The CDR3 spells CAWTAVEGANEKLFF. The CDR3 bases are TGTGCCTGGACCGCGGTTGAGGGGGCTAATGAAAAACTGTTTTTT.

The rearrangement links TRBV30 to TRBJ1-3, with no clear D. The CDR3 totals 13 residues. V dropped 0 bases and J dropped 0 bases, with 3 bases sitting between them. Per the germline V gene, CDR1 is GTSNPN and CDR2 is SVGIG (reference sequence). CDR3 amino acids: CAWSVSSGNTIYF. The CDR3 DNA reads TGTGCCTGGAGTGTCAGCTCTGGAAACACCATATATTTT. The variable domain in full, with the rest retrieved from reference TRBV30 and TRBJ1-3, is SQTIHQWPATLVQPVGSPLSLECTVEGTSNPNLYWYRQAAGRGLQLLFYSVGIGQISSEVPQNLSASRPQDRQFILSSKKLLLSDSGFYLCAWSVSSGNTIYFGEGSWLTVV.

The V gene is TRBV7-9, the J gene TRBJ1-1; D possibly corresponds to TRBD1 (6 bases). Germline V gene lookup returns CDR1 SEHNR and CDR2 FQNEAQ (reference sequence). V was shortened by 5 bases and J by 3 bases, with 16 bases between the two germline ends. The CDR3 totals 15 residues. The CDR3 bases are TGTGCCAGCAGCCATGGGGACAAGAAGCACACTGAAGCTTTCTTT. It translates to CASSHGDKKHTEAFF.

V usage is TRBV2 and J usage is TRBJ2-5; D not certain. The CDR3 contains 11 residues. Deletions cut 6 bases from V and 5 bases from J, with 7 bases between. Germline V gene data show CDR1 as SNHLY and CDR2 as FYNNEI. CDR3: CASSVEETQYF. The CDR3, as DNA: TGTGCCAGCAGCGTCGAGGAGACCCAGTACTTC.

The chain recombines TRBV4-2 with TRBJ1-2; D is uncertain. From germline, CDR1 is LGHNA and CDR2 YNFKEQ. The V and J ends lost 0 bases and 5 bases respectively, with 13 bases between them. This CDR3 is 15 amino acids long. CDR3 sequence (DNA): TGTGCCAGCAGCCAAGATCGGGTGGTGACTTATGGCTACACCTTC. Its protein is CASSQDRVVTYGYTF.

The gene calls are TRBV19 and TRBJ1-5, with D maybe TRBD1 (6 bases). This CDR3 contains 14 residues. V dropped 6 bases and J dropped 5 bases, with 14 bases sitting between them. Germline values: CDR1 LNHDA, CDR2 SQIVND (reference sequence). The DNA for the CDR3 is TGTGCCAGTAGCTCCGGGACAAATTATCAGCCCCAGCATTTT. Protein sequence: CASSSGTNYQPQHF.

The chain has TRBV7-3 and TRBJ2-5; the D gene is possibly TRBD1 (6 bases). V lost 4 bases, J lost 5 bases, and 14 bases lay in between. Germline V gene lookup returns CDR1 SGHTA and CDR2 FQGTGA. CDR3 size: 14 residues. CDR3 protein: CASSYQGKGETQYF. The CDR3, as DNA: TGTGCCAGCAGCTACCAGGGGAAGGGGGAGACCCAGTACTTC.

The chain uses TRBV11-1 and TRBJ2-3, with TRBD1 identical over 8 bases. There are 15 residues in the CDR3. Per germline, CDR1 SGHAT and CDR2 FQDESV (reference sequence). V lost 5 bases to trimming and J lost 0 bases; unmatched junction nucleotides: 4. The CDR3 DNA reads as TGTGCCAGCAGCCTCAGGGGGCCTAGCACAGATACGCAGTATTTT. This sequence encodes CASSLRGPSTDTQYF.

This chain connects TRBV27 to TRBJ2-2, with 7 bases that match TRBD1. Germline trimming cut 6 bases from V and 6 bases from J; bases unmatched to any gene: 7. This CDR3 region has 14 residues. Germline V CDR1 and CDR2: MNHEY, SMNVEV (reference sequence). CDR3 protein: CASSRQGLAGELFF. CDR3 DNA: TGTGCCAGCAGCAGACAGGGTCTTGCCGGGGAGCTGTTTTTT.

The J gene is TRBJ2-2, the V gene TRBV5-6; 7 bases fit TRBD1. The V and J ends lost 2 bases and 4 bases, in that order; junction bases with no gene match: 8. Germline CDR1 reads SGHDT; CDR2 reads YYEEEE. The CDR3 spans 16 residues. The CDR3 DNA is TGTGCCAGCAGCTTAACAGGGGCGAGCTTCACCGGGGAGCTGTTTTTT. It specifies CASSLTGASFTGELFF.

V is TRBV4-1 and J is TRBJ1-2, with D tentatively TRBD1 (5 bases). V gave up 4 bases and J gave up 0 bases, with 21 bases separating them. The CDR3 sequence is 18 residues long. CDR1 and CDR2 (germline): MGHRA, YSYEKL. CDR3 sequence reads: CASSLDTRGVLTNYGYTF. In DNA form, the CDR3 reads TGCGCCAGCAGCCTCGATACGCGGGGGGTCCTCACTAACTATGGCTACACCTTC.

The chain combines TRBV11-2 with TRBJ2-5, with TRBD2 matching over 14 bases. This CDR3 is built from 15 residues. The V segment lost 5 bases and the J segment 5 bases; nucleotides outside the gene matches: 4. Germline V gene sequence: CDR1 SGHAT, CDR2 FQNNGV. CDR3 bases: TGTGCCAGCAGCCGGACTAGCGGGGGGTGGGAGACCCAGTACTTC. It yields the protein CASSRTSGGWETQYF. The complete variable domain, with remaining parts taken from reference TRBV11-2 and TRBJ2-5, reads EAGVAQSPRYKIIEKRQSVAFWCNPISGHATLYWYQQILGQGPKLLIQFQNNGVVDDSQLPKDRFSAERLKGVDSTLKIQPAKLEDSAVYLCASSRTSGGWETQYFGPGTRLLVL.

The chain carries TRBV19 and TRBJ1-5; 7 bases line up with TRBD1. Germline V gene lookup returns CDR1 LNHDA and CDR2 SQIVND (reference sequence). The J segment lost 7 bases and the V segment lost 5 bases, leaving 5 bases of the junction unmatched. This CDR3 spans 13 amino acids. In DNA form, the CDR3 reads TGTGCCAGTAGTCCACAGGGGAACCAGCCCCAGCATTTT. This translates into CASSPQGNQPQHF.

V gene TRBV7-9 combines with J gene TRBJ1-2; D remains unclear. V lost 8 bases, J lost 4 bases, and 11 bases lay in between. The CDR3 is 12 residues long. Germline CDR1 is SEHNR and CDR2 is FQNEAQ (reference sequence). This CDR3 is CASEEGRYGYTF. The CDR3 coding sequence is TGTGCCAGCGAAGAGGGTCGCTATGGCTACACCTTC.

The rearrangement joins TRBV7-2 to TRBJ2-5, with D maybe TRBD1 (6 bases). The J call is uncertain, as TRBJ2-7 better fits the DNA end. The CDR3 has 12 residues. CDR1 is SGHTA and CDR2 is FQGNSA in the germline V gene. The CDR3 reads CASSLDSREQYF. The CDR3 nucleotides read TGTGCCAGCAGCTTGGACAGTCGCGAGCAGTACTTC.

CDR3 DNA: TGTGCCAGCAGCAAGTTCTGGAGGGCCCGGGAACAAACCTACAATGAGCAGTTCTTC. It codes for CASSKFWRAREQTYNEQFF. J is TRBJ2-1 and V is TRBV21-1; TRBD2, the D gene given by the table, was not confirmed from the DNA. TRBV21-1 is annotated as a pseudogene. The CDR3 runs to 19 residues.

This clone was seen once. V gene TRBV19 combines with J gene TRBJ1-6; 9 bases are a match to TRBD1. Looked up from germline, CDR1 is LNHDA and CDR2 is SQIVND (reference sequence). The CDR3 has 15 amino acids. Losses at the gene ends were 6 bases for V and 4 bases for J; bases not matched to a gene: 4. CDR3 nucleotides: TGTGCCAGTAGCGACAGGGGGGTATATAATTCACCCCTCCACTTT. Translation gives CASSDRGVYNSPLHF.

The chain employs TRBV15 and TRBJ2-2; TRBD2 aligns across 12 bases. Germline CDR1 reads LNHNV; CDR2 reads YYDKDF (reference sequence). The length of the CDR3 is 17 residues. The ends lost 1 base at V and 6 bases at J; junction bases unmatched: 6. CDR3 protein: CATSRATTSGSPGELFF. The CDR3 DNA reads as TGTGCCACCAGCAGAGCGACGACTAGCGGGAGTCCCGGGGAGCTGTTTTTT.

The chain uses TRBV30 and TRBJ1-1; 10 bases agree with TRBD1. CDR3 length: 14 amino acids. J was trimmed by 4 bases and V by 3 bases; bases with no gene match: 5. Germline V gene data show CDR1 as GTSNPN and CDR2 as SVGIG (reference sequence). CDR3 coding DNA: TGTGCCTGGAGGCCGGGACAGGGGTTCACTGAAGCTTTCTTT. This sequence encodes CAWRPGQGFTEAFF. The full variable domain, completed using reference TRBV30 and TRBJ1-1, is SQTIHQWPATLVQPVGSPLSLECTVEGTSNPNLYWYRQAAGRGLQLLFYSVGIGQISSEVPQNLSASRPQDRQFILSSKKLLLSDSGFYLCAWRPGQGFTEAFFGQGTRLTVV.

V is TRBV7-9 and J is TRBJ1-1; 9 bases map to TRBD1. V trimming: 4 bases; J trimming: 7 bases; junction bases outside the gene matches: 7. Germline loops: CDR1 SEHNR, CDR2 FQNEAQ (reference sequence). This CDR3 contains 14 residues. CDR3 DNA sequence: TGTGCCAGCAGCTCCGGGACAGGGTTTGGTGAAGCTTTCTTT. It encodes CASSSGTGFGEAFF.

This clone appeared many times. The chain joins TRBV6-1 to TRBJ2-2; 7 bases agree with TRBD1. Unmatched junction bases numbered 4, after V lost 2 bases and J lost 4 bases. The CDR3 sequence is 15 residues long. Germline V gene sequence: CDR1 MNHNS, CDR2 SASEGT. The CDR3 region has the DNA TGTGCCAGCAGTGAAACAGGACAGGCCACCGGGGAGCTGTTTTTT. Encoded protein: CASSETGQATGELFF.

The gene calls are TRBV7-2 and TRBJ2-5, with 10 bases lining up with TRBD2. The J call may not be correct, given that the DNA end is closer to TRBJ2-7. CDR1 is SGHTA, CDR2 FQGNSA, per germline. The CDR3 runs 14 residues. The CDR3 nucleotides are TGTGCCAGCAGCTGGACTAGCGGAACCTACGAGCAGTACTTC. Amino acids: CASSWTSGTYEQYF.

The rearrangement uses TRBV27 and TRBJ1-2; a weak D match, TRBD1 (5 bases). Trimming stripped 1 base from V and 4 bases from J, with 10 bases between. The CDR3 runs 14 residues. Looked up from germline, CDR1 is MNHEY and CDR2 is SMNVEV (reference sequence). CDR3 amino acids: CASSLWGGVYGYTF. The CDR3 nucleotides are TGTGCCAGCAGTTTATGGGGGGGAGTCTATGGCTACACCTTC.

This clone appeared a few times. This rearrangement joins TRBV18 to TRBJ2-7, with 8 positions matching TRBD1. V shed 2 bases and J 4 bases; nucleotides not matched to a gene: 10. The CDR3 is 16 residues long. Germline V gene sequence: CDR1 KGHSH, CDR2 LQKENI. CDR3 DNA sequence: TGTGCCAGCTCACCAGGAGGAGTCGGACAGGGATACGAGCAGTACTTC. Translated: CASSPGGVGQGYEQYF.